Listed below are T cell receptor beta chains from one sample, sequenced in a study of blood T cell repertoires in COVID-19. Measured with immunoSEQ multiplex PCR; TCRdb has only the in-frame clones, and not every one. The repertoire holds 120,000 to 150,000 clones, about 91% seen once, with over 0.85% in the top ten. The sequenced sample consisted of peripheral blood. These receptors all come from a woman between 45 and 65 years old with acute or convalescent COVID-19. Each CDR3 is given with its conserved first and last residue. Each record gives: V gene, D gene, clone size, J gene, CDR3 protein, CDR3 DNA. A D gene is named only where the DNA matches it firmly. For some rows the clone size is stated as once, few or many, or as a class when expanded; others skip it.

>TRBV24-1|NA|NA|TRBJ2-2
CATEHGANTGELFF
TGTGCCACCGAACACGGGGCGAACACCGGGGAGCTGTTTTTT
>TRBV7-2|NA|NA|TRBJ2-2
CASRIAQGTGELFF
TGTGCCAGCAGGATTGCCCAGGGGACCGGGGAGCTGTTTTTT
>TRBV6-5|NA|NA|TRBJ1-1
CASSYSFRVDTEAFF
TGTGCCAGCAGTTACTCGTTCCGGGTGGACACTGAAGCTTTCTTT
>TRBV3-1/TRBV3-2|TRBD2|NA|TRBJ2-3
CASSQDGLAGPGDTQYF
TGTGCCAGCAGCCAAGATGGGCTAGCGGGACCGGGAGATACGCAGTATTTT
>TRBV4-1|NA|NA|TRBJ1-3
CASSQVREGFRTIYF
TGCGCCAGCAGCCAAGTCCGGGAGGGTTTTCGGACCATATATTTT
>TRBV7-8|TRBD2|NA|TRBJ2-2
CASSYNSGGATTGELFF
TGTGCCAGCAGCTATAATAGCGGGGGGGCGACCACCGGGGAGCTGTTTTTT
>TRBV7-3|TRBD1|NA|TRBJ1-2
CASSLTPGTGGDGYTF
TGTGCCAGCAGCTTAACCCCGGGGACAGGGGGCGATGGCTACACCTTC
>TRBV6-1|NA|NA|TRBJ1-1
CASSEVRGGGGAFF
TGTGCCAGCAGTGAAGTTCGAGGAGGGGGGGGAGCTTTCTTT
>TRBV15|TRBD1|NA|TRBJ1-4
CATSRTGTGHEKLFF
TGTGCCACCAGCAGAACCGGGACAGGGCATGAAAAACTGTTTTTT
>TRBV18|TRBD2|once|TRBJ2-5
CASSPNGLAGNPFETQYF
TGTGCCAGCTCGCCAAACGGACTAGCGGGAAATCCTTTCGAGACCCAGTACTTC
>TRBV7-2|NA|NA|TRBJ2-6
CASSLYGDSGANVLTF
TGTGCCAGCAGCTTATACGGAGACTCTGGGGCCAACGTCCTGACTTTC
>TRBV27|TRBD1|NA|TRBJ2-2
CASSSRTGATGELFF
TGTGCCAGCAGTTCTCGGACAGGGGCTACCGGGGAGCTGTTTTTT
>TRBV12-1|NA|NA|TRBJ2-3
CASSQGVRGTDTQYF
TGTGCCAGCAGCCAAGGGGTTAGGGGCACAGATACGCAGTATTTT
>TRBV19|TRBD1|NA|TRBJ2-2
CASSRTGRNTGELFF
TGTGCCAGCTCTCGGACAGGGCGGAACACCGGGGAGCTGTTTTTT
>TRBV19|TRBD1|few|TRBJ1-1
CASSLRDRGQTEAFF
TGTGCCAGTAGTCTAAGGGACAGGGGGCAAACTGAAGCTTTCTTT
>TRBV7-2|TRBD2|once|TRBJ2-1
CASTELATSYNEQFF
TGTGCCAGCACCGAACTAGCGACTTCCTACAATGAGCAGTTCTTC
>TRBV9|TRBD1|NA|TRBJ2-3
CASSVGYQGDTDTQYF
TGTGCCAGCAGCGTAGGCTACCAGGGGGACACAGATACGCAGTATTTT
>TRBV5-5|NA|NA|TRBJ1-1
CASSPRGNLNTEAFF
TGTGCCAGCAGCCCAAGGGGGAATCTGAACACTGAAGCTTTCTTT
>TRBV6-5|NA|NA|TRBJ2-6
CAGSSSGANVLTF
TGTGCCGGCAGCTCCTCTGGGGCCAACGTCCTGACTTTC
>TRBV11-2|NA|NA|TRBJ2-7
CASSFSRSYEQYF
TGTGCCAGCAGCTTTTCCAGATCCTACGAGCAGTACTTC
>TRBV7-9|TRBD1|NA|TRBJ1-5
CASSPGDRGNQPQHF
TGTGCCAGCAGCCCGGGGGACAGGGGGAATCAGCCCCAGCATTTT
>TRBV4-2|TRBD1|few|TRBJ1-6
CASSQVLQGAQALHF
TGTGCCAGCAGCCAAGTGTTACAGGGGGCGCAGGCCCTCCACTTT
>TRBV5-1|TRBD1|NA|TRBJ1-5
CASSVDGQGNQPQHF
TGCGCCAGCAGCGTAGACGGACAGGGCAATCAGCCCCAGCATTTT
>TRBV19|TRBD1|NA|TRBJ1-5
CASVDREYQPQHF
TGTGCCAGTGTCGACAGGGAATATCAGCCCCAGCATTTT
>TRBV6-4|NA|NA|TRBJ2-3
CASRRAGIGTDTQYF
TGTGCCAGCCGCAGGGCAGGAATCGGCACAGATACGCAGTATTTT
>TRBV5-1|NA|NA|TRBJ1-2
CASSLEGEQYGYTF
TGCGCCAGCAGCTTGGAGGGGGAGCAATATGGCTACACCTTC
>TRBV5-1|TRBD1|NA|TRBJ1-1
CASTTGGEAFF
TGCGCCAGCACCACAGGGGGTGAAGCTTTCTTT
>TRBV6-5|NA|NA|TRBJ2-1
CASSLDHRGYNEQFF
TGTGCCAGCAGTTTGGACCACCGGGGGTACAATGAGCAGTTCTTC